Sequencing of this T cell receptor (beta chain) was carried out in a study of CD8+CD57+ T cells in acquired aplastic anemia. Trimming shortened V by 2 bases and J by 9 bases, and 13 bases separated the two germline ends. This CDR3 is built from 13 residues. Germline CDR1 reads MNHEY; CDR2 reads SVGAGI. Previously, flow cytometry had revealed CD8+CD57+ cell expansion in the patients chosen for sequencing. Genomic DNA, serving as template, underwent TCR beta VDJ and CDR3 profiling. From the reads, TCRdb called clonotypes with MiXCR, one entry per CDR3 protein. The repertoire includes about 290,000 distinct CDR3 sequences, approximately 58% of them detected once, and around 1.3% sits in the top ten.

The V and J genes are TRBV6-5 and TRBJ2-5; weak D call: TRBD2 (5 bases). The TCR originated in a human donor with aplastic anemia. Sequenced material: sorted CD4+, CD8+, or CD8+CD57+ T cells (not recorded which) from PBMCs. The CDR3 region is CASSYGWGEAQYF. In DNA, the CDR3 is TGTGCCAGCAGTTACGGCTGGGGAGAAGCCCAGTACTTC.